Presented here are 5 T cell receptor beta chains from one specimen sequenced in a study of cytomegalovirus exposure and HLA in healthy donors. Both 60 Vbeta primers and 13 Jbeta primers went into the PCR. The data were produced by immunoSEQ multiplex PCR, yet TCRdb's version contains in-frame clones alone and is incomplete. Of more than 85,000 clones listed, roughly 76% were seen once; the top ten hold about 8%. The sample comprised PBMCs. These receptors were obtained from a woman aged 45 to 65 in good health and CMV-seropositive.

The chain carries TRBV5-6 and TRBJ2-7; D not resolved. Trimming shortened V by 4 bases and J by 6 bases, and 17 bases separated the two germline ends. Germline V gene lookup returns CDR1 SGHDT and CDR2 YYEEEE. This CDR3 has 14 residues. The CDR3 loop reads CASSQVAGYGEQYF. For the CDR3, the DNA is TGTGCCAGCAGCCAGGTGGCAGGCTACGGCGAGCAGTACTTC.

The J gene is TRBJ2-1, the V gene TRBV10-3; D unclear. This CDR3 has 11 amino acids. Trimming pared 4 bases from V and 8 bases from J, leaving 6 bases between. In germline, CDR1 is ENHRY, CDR2 SYGVKD. The CDR3, as DNA: TGTGCCATCAGTGGCGGTTATGAGCAGTTCTTC. This gives the protein CAISGGYEQFF.

Comments on this clone: Other nucleotide sequences from this sample produce the same CDR3. The V call is TRBV7-2, the J call TRBJ1-2; D is uncertain. This CDR3 contains 14 residues. In germline, CDR1 is SGHTA, CDR2 FQGNSA. V gave up 4 bases and J gave up 0 bases, with 9 bases separating them. The CDR3 spells CASSSPGANYGYTF. Written as DNA, the CDR3 is TGTGCCAGCAGCTCCCCGGGAGCTAACTATGGCTACACCTTC.

V usage is TRBV27 and J usage is TRBJ1-2; 8 nucleotides line up with TRBD1. Looked up from germline, CDR1 is MNHEY and CDR2 is SMNVEV (reference sequence). This CDR3 region has 15 residues. Trimming removed 4 bases from V and 0 bases from J; junction bases left unmatched: 4. The DNA for the CDR3 is TGTGCCAGCAGTTGGGCAGGGGGCCCTAACTATGGCTACACCTTC. Translated, it gives CASSWAGGPNYGYTF.

This chain links TRBV5-5 with TRBJ1-6, with D maybe TRBD1 (5 bases). Trimming pared 4 bases from V and 0 bases from J, leaving 17 bases between. From germline, CDR1 is SGHKS and CDR2 YYEKEE (reference sequence). This CDR3 comprises 18 residues. CDR3 amino acids: CASSTGTFFSSYNSPLHF. DNA for the CDR3: TGTGCCAGCAGCACCGGGACTTTTTTCAGCTCCTATAATTCACCCCTCCACTTT. Variable domain in full (rest from reference TRBV5-5 and TRBJ1-6): DAGVTQSPTHLIKTRGQQVTLRCSPISGHKSVSWYQQVLGQGPQFIFQYYEKEERGRGNFPDRFSARQFPNYSSELNVNALLLGDSALYLCASSTGTFFSSYNSPLHFGNGTRLTVT.